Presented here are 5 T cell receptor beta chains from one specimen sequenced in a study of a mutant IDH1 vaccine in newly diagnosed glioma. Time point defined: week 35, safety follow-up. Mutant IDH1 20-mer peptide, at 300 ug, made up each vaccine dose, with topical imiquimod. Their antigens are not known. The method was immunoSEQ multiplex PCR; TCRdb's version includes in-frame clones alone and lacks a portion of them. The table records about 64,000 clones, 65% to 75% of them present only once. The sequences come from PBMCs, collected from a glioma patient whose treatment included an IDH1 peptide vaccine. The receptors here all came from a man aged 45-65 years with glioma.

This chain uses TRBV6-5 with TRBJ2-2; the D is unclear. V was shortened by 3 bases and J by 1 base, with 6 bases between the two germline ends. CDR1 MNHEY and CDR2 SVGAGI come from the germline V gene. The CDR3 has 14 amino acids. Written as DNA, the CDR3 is TGTGCCAGCAGTTATGGGCGGAACACCGGGGAGCTGTTTTTT. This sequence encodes CASSYGRNTGELFF.

The chain's CDR3 is CASSIGAGGRTEAFF. The CDR3 nucleotides are TGTGCCAGTAGTATAGGGGCAGGTGGAAGGACTGAAGCTTTCTTT. This chain uses TRBV19 with TRBJ1-1; D unresolved. The CDR3 is made up of 15 amino acids. Germline V gene data show CDR1 as LNHDA and CDR2 as SQIVND (reference sequence). V was clipped by 1 base and J by 5 bases, with 14 bases between them.

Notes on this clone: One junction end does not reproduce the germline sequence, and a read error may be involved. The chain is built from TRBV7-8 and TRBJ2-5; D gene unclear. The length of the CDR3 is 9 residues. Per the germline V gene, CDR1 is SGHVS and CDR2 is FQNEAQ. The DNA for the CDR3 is TGTGCCAGCAGCTTAGACGAGAACTTC. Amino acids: CASSLDENF.

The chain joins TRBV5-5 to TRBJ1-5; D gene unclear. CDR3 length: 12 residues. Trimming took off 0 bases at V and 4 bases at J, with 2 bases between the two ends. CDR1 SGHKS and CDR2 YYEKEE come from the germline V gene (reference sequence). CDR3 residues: CASSLENQPQHF. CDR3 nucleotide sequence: TGTGCCAGCAGCTTGGAGAATCAGCCCCAGCATTTT.

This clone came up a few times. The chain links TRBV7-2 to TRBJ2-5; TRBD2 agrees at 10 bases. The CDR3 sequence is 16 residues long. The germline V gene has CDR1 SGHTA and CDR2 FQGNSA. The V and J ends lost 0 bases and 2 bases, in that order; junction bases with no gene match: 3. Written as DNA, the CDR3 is TGTGCCAGCAGCTTAGCCCTAGCGGGGGCACAAGAGACCCAGTACTTC. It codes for CASSLALAGAQETQYF.